The table lists the clone carrying this T cell receptor beta chain with a few counts. Its cognate antigen is unknown. This sample stems from a study of cytomegalovirus exposure and HLA in healthy donors. The study ran its PCR with 60 Vbeta and 13 Jbeta primers. Clones were sequenced by immunoSEQ multiplex PCR, and TCRdb holds only the in-frame ones, with some missing. This table has roughly 140,000 clones, roughly 80% appearing once. General study findings and limits: Among TCR beta chains, those listed as cytomegalovirus-associated numbered about 160.

The CDR3 runs to 19 residues. CDR1 is SGHVS and CDR2 is FNYEAQ in the germline V gene. The V and J ends lost 0 bases and 3 bases respectively, with 20 bases between them. The origin of this receptor is a man in his forties in good health and CMV-seropositive. The chain carries TRBV7-6 and TRBJ2-2; TRBD2 might be the D (6 bases). Sequencing input: PBMCs. CDR3 nucleotide sequence: TGTGCCAGCAGCTTAGCGGCCTTTAGGAGGGGAAAAGACACCGGGGAGCTGTTTTTT. Translated, it gives CASSLAAFRRGKDTGELFF.